This T cell receptor (beta chain) comes out of a study of graft-versus-host responses after intestinal transplantation. Turning to the study itself: Isolated intestinal, liver-intestinal, or multivisceral transplants had been given to the recipients.

In the case of this clone: Its antigen is currently unknown.

V was clipped by 5 bases and J by 5 bases, with 15 bases between them. This CDR3 contains 14 residues. The germline V gene has CDR1 SGHAT and CDR2 FQNNGV. TCRdb's copy holds only in-frame clones and misses some; the assay was immunoSEQ multiplex PCR. This table holds some 90,000 clones, around 92% found once. Study conclusions and caveats: Analysis identified GvH clones in recipient marrow, with some appearing first in ileum or blood. Early post-transplant declines in HvG were associated with peak levels of circulating GvH clones.

The TCR was taken from a human donor who was the organ donor for an intestinal transplant. The V call is TRBV11-2, the J call TRBJ1-2, with a weak D call TRBD1 (6 bases). The input for sequencing was unstimulated CD8+ T cells sorted from spleen or lymph node cells, taken before transplant. CDR3 nucleotide sequence: TGTGCCAGCAGCCCAGAAGGGGGTCTATATGGCTACACCTTC. Its protein is CASSPEGGLYGYTF.